This T cell receptor beta chain was found in a study of shared clonotypes between healthy human individuals. On sorted subsets, replicate PCRs used roughly 220 ng DNA, or tens of thousands of T cell genomes. Libraries were prepared by immunoSEQ multiplex PCR; TCRdb keeps only in-frame clonotypes and omits some of them. The table lists approximately 1.1 million clones, around 78% of them singletons. Per the germline V gene, CDR1 is SGHRS and CDR2 is YFSETQ. The trim removed 1 base at V and 2 bases at J, leaving 5 bases unmatched. CDR3 length: 15 residues. On this clone itself: This sample also contains other DNA sequences that code for the same CDR3.

The TCR comes from a man in his late teens or twenties in good health. Some clones in this sample may be carry-over from other donors' samples. Sequencing was carried out using memory CD4+ T cells from PBMCs. Regarding subset: CD45RA-negative fraction. This chain uses TRBV5-1 with TRBJ2-7; TRBD2 matches 8 bases. CDR3: CASSLRTGGAYEQYF. The CDR3 bases are TGCGCCAGCAGCTTGAGAACGGGAGGGGCCTACGAGCAGTACTTC.